This T cell receptor beta chain was identified in a study of T cell responses to AZD1222 COVID-19 vaccine. Notes on the study in general: A reported finding is that nearly half of spike-specific TCRs target unmutated variant regions.

For this clone: The target antigen is unknown.

Here immunoSEQ multiplex PCR was the method, and the copy in TCRdb shows in-frame clones only, minus some. The sample includes 150,000 to 200,000 clones, about 95% of them seen just once. There are 14 residues in the CDR3. CDR1 and CDR2 (germline): MNHEY, SVGAGI. Trimming left V 2 bases short and J 0 bases short, with 5 bases between. The sample here was peripheral blood, taken on day 0 of AZD1222 vaccination. This clonotype was sampled from an adult in good health. The chain recombines TRBV6-5 with TRBJ1-3; D gene uncertain. In DNA form, the CDR3 reads TGTGCCAGCAGTTACGGCAGCTCTGGAAACACCATATATTTT. Its translation is CASSYGSSGNTIYF.